The 14 T cell receptor beta chains presented below share a single source sample, sequenced in a study of blood T cell repertoires in COVID-19. This table comes from immunoSEQ multiplex PCR, and its TCRdb copy is limited to in-frame clones, with some not included. Counted here are hundreds of thousands of clones, about 89% occurring once; the ten biggest clones make up over 8%. The material sequenced was PBMCs or T cells enriched from blood (not recorded which). Receptors originate from a woman in her thirties or forties who had recovered from COVID-19.

This clone is a singleton in its sample. The chain recombines TRBV5-4 with TRBJ2-1, with 9 bases fitting TRBD2. J was trimmed by 7 bases and V by 5 bases; bases with no gene match: 7. From germline, CDR1 is SGHNT and CDR2 YYREEE (reference sequence). This CDR3 has 14 residues. This chain's CDR3 is CASRLAGAMNEQFF. Written as DNA, the CDR3 is TGTGCCAGCAGATTAGCGGGGGCGATGAATGAGCAGTTCTTC.

The chain uses TRBV18 and TRBJ2-7; maybe TRBD2 (6 bases). Trimming cost V 2 bases and J 3 bases, with 11 bases left between them. The germline gives CDR1 KGHSH, CDR2 LQKENI. The CDR3 spans 14 residues. The CDR3 is CASSPTGSRYEQYF. CDR3 DNA sequence: TGTGCCAGCTCACCAACCGGGAGCCGCTACGAGCAGTACTTC.

V usage is TRBV7-9 and J usage is TRBJ1-4; D not resolved. The CDR3 has 14 residues. The germline V gene has CDR1 SEHNR and CDR2 FQNEAQ (reference sequence). V was cut by 2 bases and J by 7 bases, with 11 bases left in between. The CDR3 sequence: CASSLWGGGEKLFF. The CDR3 nucleotides are TGTGCCAGCAGCTTATGGGGAGGCGGTGAAAAACTGTTTTTT.

The CDR3 DNA is TGCGCCAGCAGCCAAGACTGGCTAGCGGGGGGGGACAATGAGCAGTTCTTC. Translating gives CASSQDWLAGGDNEQFF. The chain employs TRBV4-3 and TRBJ2-1; 12 bases align to TRBD2. The V and J ends lost 0 bases and 5 bases, in that order; junction bases with no gene match: 5. Per germline, CDR1 LGHNA and CDR2 YSLEER. This CDR3 has 17 amino acids.

The chain couples TRBV5-1 to TRBJ2-1; no firm D call. The CDR3 runs to 13 residues. Germline V gene sequence: CDR1 SGHRS, CDR2 YFSETQ. V was cut by 5 bases and J by 5 bases, with 11 bases left in between. CDR3 in amino acids: CASREDINNEQFF. In nucleotides, the CDR3 is TGCGCCAGCAGAGAGGATATCAACAATGAGCAGTTCTTC.

This clone was detected once. J is TRBJ2-3 and V is TRBV5-1; TRBD2 aligns across 11 bases. CDR1 is SGHRS and CDR2 is YFSETQ in the germline V gene. The CDR3 extends over 18 amino acids. J gave up 4 bases and V 4 bases, and 14 bases lay outside the gene matches. The CDR3 is CASSPGGSGRAEADTQYF. In DNA form, the CDR3 reads TGCGCCAGCAGCCCTGGTGGTAGCGGGAGGGCCGAGGCAGATACGCAGTATTTT.

The chain has TRBV9 and TRBJ2-2; 8 nucleotides match TRBD1. Unmatched junction bases numbered 8, after V lost 3 bases and J lost 4 bases. CDR1 is SGDLS, CDR2 YYNGEE, per germline. This CDR3 has 16 amino acids. The CDR3 region has the DNA TGTGCCAGCAGCGCCGGACAGGGCGGTGTCACCGGGGAGCTGTTTTTT. This encodes CASSAGQGGVTGELFF.

The chain recombines TRBV19 with TRBJ1-5; D is perhaps TRBD1 (6 bases). This CDR3 is 14 amino acids long. Germline V gives CDR1 LNHDA, CDR2 SQIVND (reference sequence). The V gene lost 6 bases and the J gene lost 4 bases, with 13 bases spanning the gap. As DNA, the CDR3 is TGTGCCAGTAGGGACCGGACAGTAAATCAGCCCCAGCATTTT. It encodes CASRDRTVNQPQHF.

This clone was detected once. The J gene is TRBJ1-2, the V gene TRBV11-2; D not certain. Per the germline V gene, CDR1 is SGHAT and CDR2 is FQNNGV. The germline V and J ends were trimmed by 0 bases and 4 bases, with 12 bases remaining between them. This CDR3 has 15 residues. The CDR3 here is CASSLDRGGFYGYTF. The CDR3 DNA reads TGTGCCAGCAGCTTAGATCGAGGAGGCTTCTATGGCTACACCTTC.

J is TRBJ1-4 and V is TRBV21-1; the D call in the table, TRBD1, was not verified against the DNA. TRBV21-1 is listed as a pseudogene. The CDR3 covers 15 residues. CDR3 protein: CASSKKPGWREKLFF. As DNA, the CDR3 is TGTGCCAGCAGCAAAAAACCAGGGTGGCGAGAAAAACTGTTTTTT.

CDR3 loop: CASSGGDYGYTF. The CDR3 region has the DNA TGCGCCAGCAGCGGCGGGGACTATGGCTACACCTTC. The J gene is TRBJ1-2, the V gene TRBV5-1; no firm D call. Germline loops: CDR1 SGHRS, CDR2 YFSETQ. The CDR3 runs 12 residues. The V and J ends lost 4 bases and 3 bases respectively, with 7 bases between them.

The table lists this clone with a count of one. V usage is TRBV5-1 and J usage is TRBJ2-3, with TRBD2 matching over 9 bases. From germline, CDR1 is SGHRS and CDR2 YFSETQ. There are 17 residues in the CDR3. The V and J ends lost 2 bases and 5 bases, in that order; junction bases with no gene match: 12. As DNA, the CDR3 is TGCGCCAGCAGCTTCTGGGGTAGCGGGAGAGGGGAAGATACGCAGTATTTT. It codes for CASSFWGSGRGEDTQYF.

This sequence joins TRBV13 and TRBJ2-7, with TRBD2 matching 11 bases. Germline V lookup: CDR1 PRHDT, CDR2 FYEKMQ (reference sequence). With 3 bases clipped from V and 5 bases from J, the junction kept 12 bases outside the gene matches. The CDR3 extends over 17 amino acids. The CDR3 DNA is TGTGCCAGCAGCTTCGGTGTAGCGGGAGGGAATCTCGACGAGCAGTACTTC. Protein sequence: CASSFGVAGGNLDEQYF. Full variable domain (outside the CDR3, taken from reference TRBV13 and TRBJ2-7): AAGVIQSPRHLIKEKRETATLKCYPIPRHDTVYWYQQGPGQDPQFLISFYEKMQSDKGSIPDRFSAQQFSDYHSELNMSSLELGDSALYFCASSFGVAGGNLDEQYFGPGTRLTVT.

This rearrangement joins TRBV11-1 to TRBJ2-2; tentatively, D is TRBD1 (5 bases). CDR3 length: 14 amino acids. With 2 bases removed from V and 3 bases from J, the gap between germline ends came to 7 bases. The germline V gene encodes CDR1 SGHAT and CDR2 FQDESV (reference sequence). For the CDR3, the DNA is TGTGCCAGCAGCTTACTAGGGGACACCGGGGAGCTGTTTTTT. Translation: CASSLLGDTGELFF.